Presented here are 17 T cell receptor beta chains from one specimen sequenced in a study of spatial heterogeneity in lung cancer. TCRdb ran MiXCR on the 5' RACE reads and lists one entry per CDR3 protein. The data contain around 60,000 distinct CDR3 sequences, 7% to 10% of them singletons. The time point was: sample taken at primary tumor resection. From tumor, nontumor lung or frozen PBMC, whole RNA was taken unsorted for sequencing. The sequences come from PBMCs, collected at surgery. The receptors here all came from a female donor with early-stage non-small cell lung cancer.

This clonotype was counted between two and nine times. The rearrangement joins TRBV4-2 to TRBJ1-1; no reliable D call. Trimming left V 4 bases short and J 1 base short, with 13 bases between. Per germline, CDR1 LGHNA and CDR2 YNFKEQ. There are 15 residues in the CDR3. The CDR3 is CASSPELGSNTEAFF. The CDR3 DNA reads TGTGCCAGCAGCCCCGAACTTGGGTCGAACACTGAAGCTTTCTTT.

The genes are TRBV29-1 and TRBJ1-5, with 7 positions matching TRBD1. This CDR3 contains 15 residues. CDR1 is SQVTM and CDR2 is ANQGSEA in the germline V gene. Trimming at V came to 4 bases and at J to 6 bases, leaving 12 bases not matched to a gene. The CDR3 nucleotides read TGCAGCGTTGTGGAGCGAGGGGGCGGGAGTCAGCCCCAGCATTTT. Its protein product is CSVVERGGGSQPQHF.

In this sample, this clonotype turned up a few times. Here the CDR3 DNA reads TGTGCCAGCAGCTTGGGACCCGCCAGCAATCAGCCCCAGCATTTT. Translating it yields CASSLGPASNQPQHF. V usage is TRBV7-6 and J usage is TRBJ1-5, with a possible D match to TRBD1 (5 bases). The CDR3 runs 15 residues. Trimming stripped 3 bases from V and 1 base from J, with 10 bases between. In germline, CDR1 is SGHVS, CDR2 FNYEAQ.

The genes are TRBV7-9 and TRBJ2-1; D is ambiguous. In germline, CDR1 is SEHNR, CDR2 FQNEAQ (reference sequence). The CDR3 totals 11 residues. The ends were cut back, 8 bases at V and 2 bases at J, with 4 bases in the middle. As DNA, the CDR3 is TGTGCCAGCTTGGCCTACAATGAGCAGTTCTTC. Its protein is CASLAYNEQFF.

This clonotype was recorded many times. This rearrangement joins TRBV11-2 to TRBJ2-6; the D gene is possibly TRBD1 (7 bases). The germline V gene encodes CDR1 SGHAT and CDR2 FQNNGV. V gave up 5 bases and J gave up 0 bases, with 20 bases separating them. The CDR3 is 19 residues long. The CDR3, as DNA: TGTGCCAGCAGCCAGGTCACCCAGGGGGGTTTCTCTGGGGCCAACGTCCTGACTTTC. It translates to CASSQVTQGGFSGANVLTF.

This chain links TRBV2 with TRBJ1-1; D unresolved. V was trimmed by 2 bases and J by 5 bases, leaving 6 bases between them. CDR3 length: 12 residues. Looked up from germline, CDR1 is SNHLY and CDR2 is FYNNEI. The CDR3 sequence is CASSEWRTEAFF. For the CDR3, the DNA is TGTGCCAGCAGTGAATGGAGGACTGAAGCTTTCTTT.

This clonotype was seen a few times. The chain carries TRBV5-1 and TRBJ2-1, with D unresolved. The CDR3 covers 14 residues. The germline gives CDR1 SGHRS, CDR2 YFSETQ. Trimming took off 3 bases at V and 0 bases at J, with 7 bases between the two ends. Written as DNA, the CDR3 is TGCGCCAGCAGCTCGAGAGACTCCTACAATGAGCAGTTCTTC. It encodes CASSSRDSYNEQFF.

The chain employs TRBV15 and TRBJ2-1, with a possible D match to TRBD1 (5 bases). Deletions cut 0 bases from V and 5 bases from J, with 11 bases between. CDR3 length: 15 residues. The germline V gene has CDR1 LNHNV and CDR2 YYDKDF (reference sequence). The CDR3 DNA sequence: TGTGCCACCAGCAGAGATCTGGGGCCTGACAATGAGCAGTTCTTC. As protein: CATSRDLGPDNEQFF.

This clonotype was picked up a small number of times. The chain combines TRBV20-1 with TRBJ2-3; D uncertain. Per germline, CDR1 DFQATT and CDR2 SNEGSKA (reference sequence). The CDR3 has 17 amino acids. V lost 3 bases and J 2 bases, leaving 21 bases between the germline ends. CDR3: CSASYPLPAGSTDTQYF. CDR3 DNA: TGCAGTGCTAGCTATCCTCTACCGGCAGGCTCCACAGATACGCAGTATTTT.

The chain couples TRBV5-1 to TRBJ1-6; D is ambiguous. The CDR3 is 16 residues long. Germline CDR1 and CDR2: SGHRS and YFSETQ. The V end lost 0 bases, the J end lost 2 bases, and 9 bases lay between the germline ends. This CDR3 reads CASSLDWVTYNSPLHF. The CDR3 region has the DNA TGCGCCAGCAGCTTGGATTGGGTTACCTATAATTCACCCCTCCACTTT. Drawing the rest from reference TRBV5-1 and TRBJ1-6, the complete variable domain is KAGVTQTPRYLIKTRGQQVTLSCSPISGHRSVSWYQQTPGQGLQFLFEYFSETQRNKGNFPGRFSGRQFSNSRSEMNVSTLELGDSALYLCASSLDWVTYNSPLHFGNGTRLTVT.

V gene TRBV5-1 combines with J gene TRBJ2-6; 9 nucleotides align to TRBD1. V was pared by 4 bases and J by 1 base, with 0 bases of the junction left unmatched. The CDR3 runs to 15 residues. Germline CDR1 SGHRS, CDR2 YFSETQ. CDR3 residues: CASSDRGSGANVLTF. CDR3 in DNA: TGCGCCAGCAGCGACAGGGGGTCTGGGGCCAACGTCCTGACTTTC.

Relative to its sample, this clonotype is medium-sized. J is TRBJ1-1 and V is TRBV2, with D possibly TRBD1 on 6 matching bases. The V gene lost 7 bases and the J gene lost 3 bases, with 12 bases spanning the gap. This CDR3 spans 13 amino acids. Germline assignment: CDR1 SNHLY and CDR2 FYNNEI. CDR3 nucleotides: TGTGCCAGCACCAGGGGCGAGGACACTGAAGCTTTCTTT. Residues: CASTRGEDTEAFF.

The chain recombines TRBV4-1 with TRBJ2-1; 14 bases fit TRBD2. This CDR3 is built from 17 residues. Losses at the gene ends were 3 bases for V and 4 bases for J; bases not matched to a gene: 5. Germline lookup yields CDR1 MGHRA and CDR2 YSYEKL. CDR3 in amino acids: CASSHPGLAGEYNEQFF. Written as DNA, the CDR3 is TGCGCCAGCAGCCATCCGGGACTAGCGGGAGAGTACAATGAGCAGTTCTTC.

This clonotype has more than one count but fewer than ten. The chain joins TRBV20-1 to TRBJ2-2; TRBD2 might be the D (5 bases). The CDR3 sequence is 12 residues long. V was shortened by 3 bases and J by 3 bases, with 5 bases between the two germline ends. Germline CDR1 and CDR2: DFQATT and SNEGSKA (reference sequence). The CDR3 DNA follows: TGCAGTGCTAGCGGGGACACCGGGGAGCTGTTTTTT. This translates into CSASGDTGELFF.

This clonotype showed up many times. V usage is TRBV5-4 and J usage is TRBJ2-6; D tentatively reads TRBD1 or TRBD2 (6 bases each). Germline V gene data show CDR1 as SGHNT and CDR2 as YYREEE (reference sequence). There are 18 residues in the CDR3. The V end was cut by 6 bases, the J end by 0 bases, with 19 bases between. The chain's CDR3 is CASKVGGGPYSGANVLTF. The CDR3 nucleotides are TGTGCCAGCAAGGTGGGGGGCGGCCCCTACTCTGGGGCCAACGTCCTGACTTTC.

The chain joins TRBV27 to TRBJ1-5; D is unclear. The germline V gene encodes CDR1 MNHEY and CDR2 SMNVEV (reference sequence). The germline V and J ends were trimmed by 6 bases and 1 base, with 13 bases remaining between them. The CDR3 runs to 15 residues. The CDR3: CASRKGPGSNQPQHF. The CDR3 coding sequence is TGTGCCAGCAGAAAAGGCCCGGGAAGCAATCAGCCCCAGCATTTT.

In this sample, this clonotype turned up many times. V and J are TRBV5-1 and TRBJ1-2; 8 nucleotides align to TRBD1. Germline V gene sequence: CDR1 SGHRS, CDR2 YFSETQ. J lost 6 bases, V lost 3 bases, and 7 bases had no gene match. The CDR3 sequence is 14 residues long. In DNA form, the CDR3 reads TGCGCCAGCAGCTCGGGACAGGTGCTTAATGGCTACACCTTC. Encoded protein: CASSSGQVLNGYTF.